This TCR beta chain appears in the sequencing data of a study of T cell changes during pregnancy in multiple sclerosis. Trimming took 3 bases from V and 6 from J, leaving 8 bases between them. The CDR3 is made up of 12 amino acids. Germline CDR1 and CDR2: SNHLY and FYNNEI. Sequencing used immunoSEQ multiplex PCR; TCRdb keeps in-frame clones, though not all of them. The data hold 40,000 or so clones, with 91% observed a single time. The sample consisted of CD8+ T cells from peripheral blood mononuclear cells, taken in the second trimester of pregnancy. This clonotype originated in a female donor with multiple sclerosis, enrolled in a pregnancy study. This chain links TRBV2 with TRBJ1-1, with D hard to call. The CDR3 spells CASSDGHAEAFF. The CDR3 DNA reads as TGTGCCAGCAGTGACGGTCACGCTGAAGCTTTCTTT.